A selection of T cell receptor beta chains follows, all from one sample in a study of control samples from healthy donors and cancer patients. Only in-frame clones appear in the TCRdb table, and some are missing; sequencing was by immunoSEQ multiplex PCR. Of 35,000 to 50,000 clones in the sample, approximately 82% were seen once. The source material was blood. The receptors shown here come from a man between 60 and 75 years old in good health. Both conserved end residues are part of each CDR3. A D gene is named only where the DNA matches it firmly. Where a row states a size, it is once, few, many or the class of an expanded clone; other rows omit it.

clone_size: NA; cdr3_length: 17; j_call: TRBJ1-6; v_call: TRBV4-3; d_call: NA; cdr3_aa: CASSQGGRGALNSPLHF; cdr3_nt: TGCGCCAGCAGCCAAGGAGGACGAGGAGCCCTTAATTCACCCCTCCACTTT
clone_size: NA; cdr3_length: 16; j_call: TRBJ1-1; v_call: TRBV4-3; d_call: TRBD1; cdr3_aa: CASSQFSTGRRTEAFF; cdr3_nt: TGCGCCAGCAGCCAATTCTCGACAGGGCGGAGGACTGAAGCTTTCTTT
clone_size: NA; cdr3_length: 19; j_call: TRBJ2-1; v_call: TRBV7-9; d_call: TRBD2; cdr3_aa: CASSPPGLAGGSPFDEQFF; cdr3_nt: TGTGCCAGCAGCCCGCCGGGACTAGCGGGGGGGTCTCCCTTCGATGAGCAGTTCTTC
clone_size: NA; cdr3_length: 18; j_call: TRBJ2-3; v_call: TRBV12-5; d_call: TRBD2; cdr3_aa: CASGSERPGSGGTDTQYF; cdr3_nt: TGTGCTAGTGGTTCGGAGCGGCCCGGGTCGGGAGGGACAGATACGCAGTATTTT
clone_size: NA; cdr3_length: 15; j_call: TRBJ1-3; v_call: TRBV28; d_call: NA; cdr3_aa: CASSLPRERGDTIYF; cdr3_nt: TGTGCCAGCAGTTTACCGCGGGAGAGAGGGGACACCATATATTTT
clone_size: NA; cdr3_length: 14; j_call: TRBJ2-3; v_call: TRBV7-9; d_call: NA; cdr3_aa: CASSQGGGTDTQYF; cdr3_nt: TGTGCCAGCAGCCAGGGGGGAGGCACAGATACGCAGTATTTT
clone_size: NA; cdr3_length: 14; j_call: TRBJ2-7; v_call: TRBV15; d_call: NA; cdr3_aa: CATSRETLSYEQYF; cdr3_nt: TGTGCCACCAGCAGAGAGACACTCTCCTACGAGCAGTACTTC
clone_size: NA; cdr3_length: 14; j_call: TRBJ1-2; v_call: TRBV20-1; d_call: TRBD1; cdr3_aa: CSASPGRGAVGYTF; cdr3_nt: TGCAGTGCTAGTCCTGGCAGGGGGGCGGTAGGCTACACCTTC
clone_size: NA; cdr3_length: 13; j_call: TRBJ1-1; v_call: TRBV5-5; d_call: NA; cdr3_aa: CASSFRLNTEAFF; cdr3_nt: TGTGCCAGCAGCTTCCGATTGAACACTGAAGCTTTCTTT
clone_size: NA; cdr3_length: 13; j_call: TRBJ1-5; v_call: TRBV30; d_call: TRBD1; cdr3_aa: CAWSLGGDQPQHF; cdr3_nt: TGTGCCTGGAGCCTAGGGGGCGATCAGCCCCAGCATTTT
clone_size: NA; cdr3_length: 14; j_call: TRBJ1-4; v_call: TRBV30; d_call: NA; cdr3_aa: CAWSVGGSGEKLFF; cdr3_nt: TGTGCCTGGAGTGTGGGGGGAAGCGGTGAAAAACTGTTTTTT
clone_size: NA; cdr3_length: 15; j_call: TRBJ2-7; v_call: TRBV5-4; d_call: TRBD2; cdr3_aa: CASSPGTSGSIQQYF; cdr3_nt: TGTGCCAGCAGCCCCGGGACTAGCGGGAGTATCCAGCAGTACTTC
clone_size: few; cdr3_length: 16; j_call: TRBJ2-3; v_call: TRBV29-1; d_call: TRBD1; cdr3_aa: CSARVTGQTSTDTQYF; cdr3_nt: TGCAGCGCACGCGTGACAGGGCAAACGAGCACAGATACGCAGTATTTT
clone_size: NA; cdr3_length: 14; j_call: TRBJ1-2; v_call: TRBV6-2/TRBV6-3; d_call: NA; cdr3_aa: CASSYWTADYGYTF; cdr3_nt: TGTGCCAGCAGTTATTGGACAGCCGATTATGGCTACACCTTC